What follows are 28 T cell receptor beta chains derived from one specimen sequenced in a study of tumor and adjacent non-tumor tissue in lung cancer (dated by TCRdb to 2016 to 2018). Receptors were amplified or captured by multiplex PCR. These reads were obtained on an Illumina HiSeq 2500. TCRbeta libraries were constructed through three rounds of nested PCR with primers (Table S4) according to protocols adapted from ARM-PCR. The public reads were reanalyzed by TCRdb: fastp trimming at Q25, MiXCR alignment, in-frame beta chains only. Rows with one shared CDR3 protein collapse into an entry with the most common genes and DNA. The sample table shows some 90,000 distinct CDR3 sequences, and 61% are seen once. The ten largest clones represent approximately 15% of the sample. RNA was isolated from bulk, unsorted tissue, and RNA quality was assessed with a NanoDrop ND-1000 and an Agilent 2100. The specimen sequenced was lung tumor tissue. These receptors were taken from a man between 65 and 85 years old with non-small cell lung cancer.

The table lists this clonotype with many counts. In DNA, the CDR3 is TGTGCCAGCACCCCTACAGGGTTCTATGGCTACACCTTC. Translation: CASTPTGFYGYTF. The rearrangement joins TRBV12-3 or TRBV12-4 to TRBJ1-2; maybe TRBD1 (6 bases). This CDR3 spans 13 amino acids. Between the trimmed V and J ends, which lost 7 bases and 4 bases, there was a span of 13 bases.

Note on this clonotype: Germline is not matched at one junction end, which may reflect a read error. The V and J genes are TRBV20-1 and TRBJ2-3; 11 bases are shared with TRBD2. CDR3 length: 15 amino acids. CDR1 and CDR2 (germline): DFQATT, SNEGSKA (reference sequence). The DNA of the CDR3 is TGCAGTGCTAGAGGGGGACTAGCGGCCACAGGTACGCAGTATTTT. Translated: CSARGGLAATGTQYF.

The rearrangement joins TRBV6-5 to TRBJ1-2; tentative D call: TRBD1 (5 bases). CDR1 is MNHEY and CDR2 is SVGAGI in the germline V gene. Trimming pared 5 bases from V and 10 bases from J, leaving 20 bases between. The CDR3 extends over 14 amino acids. CDR3 amino acids: CASSTNGTLRDYTF. CDR3 in DNA: TGTGCCAGCAGTACGAACGGGACGTTGCGGGACTACACCTTC.

Note on this clonotype: As the CDR3 is not closed by the conserved phenylalanine or tryptophan, this likely results from a read error. The chain joins TRBV29-1 to TRBJ1-2; D gene unclear. The germline gives CDR1 SQVTM, CDR2 ANQGSEA. Trimming stripped 7 bases from V and 5 bases from J, with 11 bases between. The CDR3 is 11 amino acids. The CDR3 sequence: CSAITLYGYTL. As DNA, the CDR3 is TGCAGCGCCATCACACTGTATGGCTACACCTTG.

This clonotype was counted only a few times. Germline and junction disagree at one end, which may indicate a read error. The chain employs TRBV11-2 and TRBJ2-5; D might be TRBD2 (6 bases). CDR1 is SGHAT, CDR2 FQNNGV, per germline. The CDR3 spans 16 residues. The CDR3 DNA is TGTGCCAGTAGCTTACTAACGGGAGTAGGGCAAGAGACCCAGTACTTC. Protein sequence: CASSLLTGVGQETQYF. Full variable domain (outside the CDR3, taken from reference TRBV11-2 and TRBJ2-5): EAGVAQSPRYKIIEKRQSVAFWCNPISGHATLYWYQQILGQGPKLLIQFQNNGVVDDSQLPKDRFSAERLKGVDSTLKIQPAKLEDSAVYLCASSLLTGVGQETQYFGPGTRLLVL.

Comments on this clonotype: Compared with germline, one end of the junction differs, possibly owing to a read error. The chain links TRBV6-1 to TRBJ1-5; possible D gene TRBD1, 6 bases. The CDR3 is 15 residues long. Germline V CDR1 and CDR2: MNHNS, SASEGT. CDR3 nucleotides: TGTGCCAGCAGTAGCGGGACACGGAGCAATCAGTCCCAACATTTT. The encoded protein is CASSSGTRSNQSQHF.

In the case of this clonotype: An end of the junction does not agree with germline; a read error may underlie this. The chain recombines TRBV7-9 with TRBJ2-1; 9 positions match TRBD2. This CDR3 comprises 15 residues. Germline loops: CDR1 SEHNR, CDR2 FQNEAQ (reference sequence). CDR3 sequence (DNA): TGTGCCAGCAGTTTTGTGCGGGGGGGCCGCAATGAGCAGCTCTTC. Translated, it gives CASSFVRGGRNEQLF.

This clonotype was observed a handful of times. Just one base apart from a much larger clone, this may be a read error. This chain links TRBV29-1 with TRBJ2-7, with D perhaps given as TRBD1 or TRBD2 (6 bases each). CDR1 is SQVTM and CDR2 is ANQGSEA in the germline V gene. This CDR3 comprises 13 residues. The CDR3 DNA reads as TGCAGCGTTCCTGGGGGGCCCCACTACGTGCAGTACTTC. This translates into CSVPGGPHYVQYF.

As concerns this clonotype: At one of its ends the junction is not consistent with the germline gene, which may arise from a read error. The chain couples TRBV5-6 to TRBJ2-1; 11 bases fit TRBD2. The germline V gene has CDR1 SGHDT and CDR2 YYEEEE. The CDR3 contains 15 residues. The CDR3 region is CDSSAPSGGLNEQFF. The CDR3 DNA follows: TGTGACAGCAGCGCCCCTAGCGGGGGGCTCAATGAGCAGTTCTTC.

This clonotype was counted a few times. Since a much larger clone is just one base distant, this may be a read error. The chain recombines TRBV5-5 with TRBJ2-3; TRBD1 is a possible D gene (7 bases). There are 14 residues in the CDR3. CDR1 SGHKS and CDR2 YYEKEE come from the germline V gene (reference sequence). CDR3 bases: TGTACCAGCAGGGGGACTTTTCTTACAGATACGCAGTATTTT. Its protein is CTSRGTFLTDTQYF.

A note on this clonotype: A read error may account for a junction end that differs from germline. The CDR3 nucleotides read TGTGTCAGCAGTTACCGGGGTGGACCCTACGAGCAGTACTTC. It is translated as CVSSYRGGPYEQYF. The genes are TRBV6-2 or TRBV6-3 and TRBJ2-7, with D possibly being TRBD2 (5 bases). The CDR3 covers 14 residues. CDR1 is MNHEY, CDR2 SVGEGT, per germline.

This clonotype was seen a few times. With a much larger clone just one base away, this may be a read error. This chain connects TRBV20-1 to TRBJ2-7; D call uncertain. Trimming shortened V by 4 bases and J by 2 bases, and 6 bases separated the two germline ends. Germline CDR1 reads DFQATT; CDR2 reads SNEGSKA (reference sequence). CDR3 length: 11 residues. CDR3 sequence: CSAKLTYEQYF. In DNA, the CDR3 is TGCAGTGCTAAACTAACCTACGAGCAGTACTTC.

For this clonotype: One junction end does not reproduce the germline sequence, and a read error may be involved. The J gene is TRBJ2-1, the V gene TRBV11-2; D perhaps matches TRBD2 (5 bases). CDR3 length equals 15 residues. Germline V gene data show CDR1 as SGHAT and CDR2 as FQNNGV. CDR3 sequence reads: CTSSFQRSSYNEQFF. The DNA for the CDR3 is TGTACCAGCAGCTTCCAGCGGAGCTCCTATAATGAGCAGTTCTTC.

With respect to this clonotype: At one end, the junction sequence differs from germline, possibly due to a read error. The rearrangement uses TRBV12-3 or TRBV12-4 and TRBJ1-6; the D gene is possibly TRBD1 (6 bases). The CDR3 loop spans 16 amino acids. The CDR3 spells CGSTSRGSSYNSPLHF. As DNA, the CDR3 is TGTGGCAGCACTTCGAGGGGGAGCTCCTATAATTCACCCCTCCACTTC.

This clonotype has just one count. V usage is TRBV12-3 or TRBV12-4 and J usage is TRBJ2-7; 8 positions agree with TRBD1. The CDR3 contains 13 residues. Unmatched junction bases numbered 7, after V lost 9 bases and J lost 3 bases. The CDR3 region is CASNWTGRYEQYF. The DNA of the CDR3 is TGTGCCAGTAATTGGACAGGGCGCTACGAGCAGTACTTC.

This clonotype occurred a few times. The conserved phenylalanine or tryptophan is not found at the CDR3 terminus, so this likely reflects a read error. V and J are TRBV6-2 or TRBV6-3 and TRBJ2-7; possibly TRBD2 for D (6 bases). CDR3 length: 15 residues. The germline gives CDR1 MNHEY, CDR2 SVGEGT. In DNA, the CDR3 is TGTGCTAGCTCCACCCCCGGGACTGGGAGCTACGAGCAGTACCTC. Translation: CASSTPGTGSYEQYL.

With respect to this clonotype: This may be a read error, as it is one base from a much larger clone. This chain connects TRBV30 to TRBJ1-1, with D hard to call. Germline loops: CDR1 GTSNPN, CDR2 SVGIG (reference sequence). V was trimmed by 2 bases and J by 12 bases, leaving 19 bases between them. This CDR3 contains 13 residues. The CDR3 protein is CAWSPMELQKTFF. Written as DNA, the CDR3 is TGTGCCTGGAGTCCCATGGAGTTGCAGAAAACTTTCTTT. Based on the CDR3 plus reference TRBV30 and TRBJ1-1, the full variable domain is SQTIHQWPATLVQPVGSPLSLECTVEGTSNPNLYWYRQAAGRGLQLLFYSVGIGQISSEVPQNLSASRPQDRQFILSSKKLLLSDSGFYLCAWSPMELQKTFFGQGTRLTVV.

With regard to this clonotype: At one end the junction does not follow the germline gene, possibly because of a read error. The rearrangement joins TRBV11-1 to TRBJ2-5; tentatively, D is TRBD2 (5 bases). The CDR3 covers 19 residues. Germline lookup yields CDR1 SGHAT and CDR2 FQDESV (reference sequence). Written as DNA, the CDR3 is TGTGCCAGCAGCTTAAGAACGAGACTAACGGTTTGGTACCAAGACACCCAGTACTTC. Protein sequence: CASSLRTRLTVWYQDTQYF.

In the case of this clonotype: This is likely a read error, given that the CDR3 carries no conserved phenylalanine or tryptophan at its end. V usage is TRBV6-5 and J usage is TRBJ2-5; D is unresolved. CDR1 MNHEY and CDR2 SVGAGI come from the germline V gene. CDR3 length: 14 residues. V was pared by 8 bases and J by 1 base, with 14 bases between. CDR3 DNA: TGTGCCAGCGGGCCCCAGAACAGCCAAGAGACCCAGTACTTA. This encodes CASGPQNSQETQYL.

Worth noting for this clonotype: One junction end does not reproduce the germline sequence, and a read error may be involved. The rearrangement uses TRBV10-3 and TRBJ1-1; TRBD1 aligns across 11 bases. Germline V CDR1 and CDR2: ENHRY, SYGVKD. The CDR3 extends over 14 amino acids. The CDR3 here is CAIRRDRGYTEAYF. The CDR3 coding sequence is TGCGCCATCAGGAGGGACAGGGGGTATACTGAAGCTTACTTT.

Note on this clonotype: The conserved phenylalanine or tryptophan normally closing the CDR3 is absent here, so this likely arose from a read error. J is TRBJ2-6 and V is TRBV11-2, with 8 bases that match TRBD2. Germline assignment: CDR1 SGHAT and CDR2 FQNNGV. This CDR3 has 19 residues. The V segment lost 4 bases and the J segment 0 bases; nucleotides outside the gene matches: 11. CDR3 coding DNA: TGTGCCAGCAGCTCCCAGAGGGGAAGCGGGGGCTCTGGGGCCAACGTCCTGACTTCC. It yields the protein CASSSQRGSGGSGANVLTS.

Worth noting for this clonotype: Its ends do not fully match the called genes, so a read error is possible. The chain uses TRBV4-2 and TRBJ2-2; perhaps TRBD2 as D (6 bases). The CDR3 loop spans 14 amino acids. Looked up from germline, CDR1 is LGHNA and CDR2 is YNFKEQ. In nucleotides, the CDR3 is TGTGCCCTCGGAGCAGGACTAAACACCGGGGAGGTGTTTTTT. Amino acid sequence: CALGAGLNTGEVFF.

This clonotype showed up just a few times. The chain couples TRBV27 to TRBJ1-6; no clear D. The CDR3 has 14 amino acids. Per germline, CDR1 MNHEY and CDR2 SMNVEV (reference sequence). Trimming took off 1 base at V and 6 bases at J, with 7 bases between the two ends. CDR3 residues: CASSLYTSNSPLHF. In DNA form, the CDR3 reads TGTGCCAGCAGTTTATATACGAGTAATTCACCCCTCCACTTT.

This clonotype was seen a few times. This may be a read error: a much more frequent sequence differs by one nucleotide. CDR3 bases: TGCGCCAGCAGCCTGGATTGGGCCTACGAGCAGCACTTC. Amino acid sequence: CASSLDWAYEQHF. V and J are TRBV4-1 and TRBJ2-7; D gene ambiguous. The CDR3 covers 13 residues. CDR1 is MGHRA, CDR2 YSYEKL, per germline.

This clonotype was detected only a few times. The junction differs from germline at one of its ends, possibly a read error. The chain uses TRBV11-3 and TRBJ1-1; D might be TRBD1 (6 bases). Germline CDR1 reads SGHNT; CDR2 reads YENEEA. This CDR3 has 16 residues. DNA for the CDR3: TGTACCAGCAGCCGCAGCGGGACAAACATGAACACTGAAGCTTCCTTT. It codes for CTSSRSGTNMNTEASF.

This clonotype was recorded at least ten times. The genes are TRBV12-3 or TRBV12-4 and TRBJ1-6; TRBD1 agrees at 8 bases. The CDR3 runs to 20 residues. J lost 6 bases, V lost 2 bases, and 18 bases had no gene match. The CDR3 protein is CASSLTRAGGRTRINSPLHF. In nucleotides, the CDR3 is TGTGCCAGCAGTTTAACAAGGGCAGGGGGCAGGACACGAATTAATTCACCCCTCCACTTT.

The V and J genes are TRBV5-1 and TRBJ2-7; a weak D match, TRBD1 (6 bases). Looked up from germline, CDR1 is SGHRS and CDR2 is YFSETQ. Trimming stripped 0 bases from V and 6 bases from J, with 19 bases between. The CDR3 contains 16 residues. CDR3 nucleotide sequence: TGCGCCAGCAGCTTGGCTGTCGGGACAAGGGCGCCCGAGCAGTACTTC. Translated, it gives CASSLAVGTRAPEQYF.

With regard to this clonotype: The junction shows a germline mismatch at one end, possibly a read error. This chain uses TRBV6-6 with TRBJ2-7; 9 positions match TRBD1. Per germline, CDR1 MNHNY and CDR2 SVGAGI (reference sequence). This CDR3 is built from 16 residues. The CDR3 bases are TGTGCCAGCAGTAGCTCCCTGACAGGGGGGTGCTACAAGCAGTACTTC. Protein sequence: CASSSSLTGGCYKQYF.